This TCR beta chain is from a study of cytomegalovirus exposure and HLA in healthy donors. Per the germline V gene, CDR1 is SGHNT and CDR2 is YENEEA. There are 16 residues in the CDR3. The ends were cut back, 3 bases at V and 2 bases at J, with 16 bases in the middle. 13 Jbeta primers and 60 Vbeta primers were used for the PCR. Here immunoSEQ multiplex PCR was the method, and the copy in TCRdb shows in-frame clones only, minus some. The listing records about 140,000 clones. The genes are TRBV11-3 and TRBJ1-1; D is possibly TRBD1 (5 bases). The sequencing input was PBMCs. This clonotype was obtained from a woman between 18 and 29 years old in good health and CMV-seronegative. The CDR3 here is CASSFHGAQGNTEAFF. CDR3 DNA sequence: TGTGCCAGCAGCTTCCATGGGGCGCAGGGAAACACTGAAGCTTTCTTT. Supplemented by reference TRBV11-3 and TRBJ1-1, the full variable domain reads EAGVVQSPRYKIIEKKQPVAFWCNPISGHNTLYWYLQNLGQGPELLIRYENEEAVDDSQLPKDRFSAERLKGVDSTLKIQPAELGDSAVYLCASSFHGAQGNTEAFFGQGTRLTVV.